Sequencing of this T cell receptor beta chain was carried out in a study of shared clonotypes between healthy human individuals. The deep-level immunoSEQ assay was used. TCRdb's copy holds only in-frame clones and misses some; the assay was immunoSEQ multiplex PCR. The repertoire holds about 1.1 million clones, with around 78% as singletons. Findings and limits, study-wide: It was the non-shared clonotypes that had lower generation probabilities than clonotypes shared by all four donors. Estimated richness was generally greater in naive than memory subsets.

On this clone itself: Antigen unknown.

Every donor was a Caucasian adult from Nashville, Tennessee. The V end was cut by 6 bases, the J end by 4 bases, with 12 bases between. Germline CDR1 SNHLY, CDR2 FYNNEI. The length of the CDR3 is 13 residues. The sample was memory CD4+ T cells from PBMCs. Subset indicated: CD45RA-negative fraction. This sequence joins TRBV2 and TRBJ1-1; D is ambiguous. The sequence derives from a man aged 18 to 30 in good health. Some clones in this sample may be carry-over from other donors' samples. DNA of the CDR3: TGTGCCAGCAGAGAGATCGGTAGCACTGAAGCTTTCTTT. Encoded protein: CASREIGSTEAFF. The full variable domain, with the rest looked up from reference TRBV2 and TRBJ1-1, is EPEVTQTPSHQVTQMGQEVILRCVPISNHLYFYWYRQILGQKVEFLVSFYNNEISEKSEIFDDQFSVERPDGSNFTLKIRSTKLEDSAMYFCASREIGSTEAFFGQGTRLTVV.